Presented here are 16 T cell receptor beta chains from one specimen sequenced in a study of beta chain features in type 1 diabetes. Since all of the isolated RNA was reverse transcribed, expressed TCRB transcripts were what got sequenced. Profiled with immunoSEQ multiplex PCR; TCRdb holds only in-frame clones, not every one. The data contain about 410,000 clones, around 13% of them singletons. The sequenced material came from naive CD4+ T cells from blood. The receptors stem from a man aged 25-40 years in good health.

In its sample, this clone was seen a few times. The chain has TRBV29-1 and TRBJ2-3, with D possibly TRBD2 on 5 matching bases. Germline V gene data show CDR1 as SQVTM and CDR2 as ANQGSEA. The CDR3 length is 15 residues. Trimming took off 0 bases at V and 3 bases at J, with 13 bases between the two ends. DNA of the CDR3: TGCAGCGTTGAAGATCAAGGCGGAGGTACAGATACGCAGTATTTT. This sequence encodes CSVEDQGGGTDTQYF.

This clone was picked up a small number of times. The J gene is TRBJ2-3, the V gene TRBV18; unclear D gene. The germline V gene encodes CDR1 KGHSH and CDR2 LQKENI. V was pared by 2 bases and J by 4 bases, with 16 bases between. The CDR3 totals 16 residues. The CDR3 protein is CASSPRISDSADTQYF. DNA of the CDR3: TGTGCCAGCTCACCAAGGATTTCGGATTCCGCAGATACGCAGTATTTT.

This clone has more than one count but fewer than ten. The chain uses TRBV21-1 and TRBJ2-4; TRBD2 is the table's D call and was not checked against the DNA. TRBV21-1 is tagged as a pseudogene. The CDR3 spans 15 residues. The CDR3 nucleotides read TGTGCCAGCAGCAAAACATCGGGACTGAAAAACATTCAGTACTTC. Translated: CASSKTSGLKNIQYF.

This clone has just a few counts. Other DNA sequences from this sample encode an identical CDR3 as well. V is TRBV7-2 and J is TRBJ2-1, with D perhaps TRBD1 (6 bases). The CDR3 length is 15 residues. Germline V lookup: CDR1 SGHTA, CDR2 FQGNSA. The V end was cut by 1 base, the J end by 0 bases, with 7 bases between. CDR3 nucleotide sequence: TGTGCCAGCAGCTTAGGAGGGGGCTCCTACAATGAGCAGTTCTTC. Translated, it gives CASSLGGGSYNEQFF.

The V gene is TRBV2, the J gene TRBJ1-4; the match to TRBD1 covers 8 bases. CDR3 length: 14 residues. Trimming at V came to 6 bases and at J to 7 bases, leaving 7 bases not matched to a gene. CDR1 SNHLY and CDR2 FYNNEI come from the germline V gene. Written as DNA, the CDR3 is TGTGCCAGCAGCACAGGGGGATTGGGTGAAAAACTGTTTTTT. It yields the protein CASSTGGLGEKLFF.

This clone was seen only a few times. V is TRBV14 and J is TRBJ2-5, with 10 positions matching TRBD1. Germline assignment: CDR1 SGHDN and CDR2 FVKESK. CDR3 length: 13 amino acids. The junction had 3 bases not matched to a gene; V was cut back by 4 bases and J by 7 bases. For the CDR3, the DNA is TGTGCCAGCAGCCGGGACAGGGGTGCGACCCAGTACTTC. Protein sequence: CASSRDRGATQYF.

The chain carries TRBV5-6 and TRBJ2-3, with D unresolved. The germline CDR1 and CDR2 sequences are SGHDT and YYEEEE. This CDR3 comprises 16 residues. V lost 0 bases and J lost 2, with 13 bases in between. As DNA, the CDR3 is TGTGCCAGCAGCTTGGTGGTAGCTGGAAACACAGATACGCAGTATTTT. Protein sequence: CASSLVVAGNTDTQYF.

The gene calls are TRBV11-2 and TRBJ2-1; the match to TRBD2 covers 11 bases. CDR3 length equals 16 residues. The germline V gene has CDR1 SGHAT and CDR2 FQNNGV. V dropped 1 base and J dropped 2; count of bases not matched to a gene: 1. This CDR3 is CASSLVSGRAYNEQFF. In DNA form, the CDR3 reads TGTGCCAGCAGCTTAGTTAGCGGGAGGGCCTACAATGAGCAGTTCTTC.

This clone has just a few counts. The chain has TRBV7-9 and TRBJ2-2; a possible D gene is TRBD2 (6 bases). From germline, CDR1 is SEHNR and CDR2 FQNEAQ (reference sequence). The germline V and J ends were trimmed by 3 bases and 7 bases, with 9 bases remaining between them. The CDR3 consists of 13 residues. In DNA form, the CDR3 reads TGTGCCAGCAGCTTCGGGGGAGGCGGGGAGCTGTTTTTT. It specifies CASSFGGGGELFF.

The chain joins TRBV25-1 to TRBJ1-6; D is perhaps TRBD1 (5 bases). Germline lookup yields CDR1 MGHDK and CDR2 SYGVNS. V lost 10 bases to trimming and J lost 7 bases, with 14 bases between them. The CDR3 contains 13 residues. The CDR3 is CATHRQSNSPLHF. Here the CDR3 DNA reads TGTGCCACCCATCGACAGTCCAATTCACCCCTCCACTTT.

V gene TRBV23-1 combines with J gene TRBJ1-6; no firm D call. TRBV23-1 falls under the ORF class, with uncertain function. Between the trimmed V and J ends, which lost 7 bases and 9 bases, there was a span of 16 bases. The CDR3 spans 14 residues. CDR3: CASIVMRATSPLHF. In DNA form, the CDR3 reads TGCGCCAGCATTGTTATGAGGGCTACTTCACCCCTCCACTTT.

V gene TRBV7-2 combines with J gene TRBJ1-2; 9 bases line up with TRBD1. Germline V CDR1 and CDR2: SGHTA, FQGNSA. This CDR3 is built from 16 residues. The V gene end was trimmed by 5 bases and the J gene end by 4 bases; junction bases not matched to a gene: 11. This CDR3 reads CASSHDTGGQGYGYTF. The CDR3 DNA reads as TGTGCCAGCAGCCACGATACAGGGGGCCAAGGCTATGGCTACACCTTC.

This clone occurred a few times. The rearrangement joins TRBV4-3 to TRBJ1-2; 7 bases match TRBD1. With V trimmed by 5 bases and J by 0 bases, 6 bases remained unmatched. Germline V CDR1 and CDR2: LGHNA, YSLEER. The CDR3 spans 15 residues. The CDR3: CASSTDRVPNYGYTF. CDR3 sequence (DNA): TGCGCCAGCAGCACTGACAGGGTCCCTAACTATGGCTACACCTTC.

This clone has only a few counts. The rearrangement links TRBV13 to TRBJ1-1; D not certain. CDR3 length: 14 amino acids. Trimming left V 4 bases short and J 5 bases short, with 14 bases between. Looked up from germline, CDR1 is PRHDT and CDR2 is FYEKMQ (reference sequence). The CDR3 here is CASSYKARGTEAFF. The CDR3 DNA is TGTGCCAGCAGCTATAAGGCCCGGGGAACTGAAGCTTTCTTT. Full variable domain (remainder filled in from reference TRBV13 and TRBJ1-1): AAGVIQSPRHLIKEKRETATLKCYPIPRHDTVYWYQQGPGQDPQFLISFYEKMQSDKGSIPDRFSAQQFSDYHSELNMSSLELGDSALYFCASSYKARGTEAFFGQGTRLTVV.

This clone was recorded once. This sequence joins TRBV4-3 and TRBJ2-2; D not certain. The CDR3 loop spans 13 amino acids. V lost 4 bases and J 7 bases, leaving 10 bases between the germline ends. Germline V CDR1 and CDR2: LGHNA, YSLEER. The CDR3 DNA reads as TGCGCCAGCAGCCCTACACCTCGCGGGGAGCTGTTTTTT. Amino acids: CASSPTPRGELFF.

The rearrangement links TRBV6-5 to TRBJ1-1; TRBD1 is a possible D gene (5 bases). The CDR3 has 14 residues. Trimming removed 6 bases from V and 1 base from J, with 12 bases in between. Germline lookup yields CDR1 MNHEY and CDR2 SVGAGI. The CDR3 spells CASSRTGPNTEAFF. The CDR3 DNA reads TGTGCCAGCAGCAGAACGGGACCGAACACTGAAGCTTTCTTT.